The clone carrying this TCR beta chain was picked up many times. Antigen specificity is unknown. The sample belongs to a study of radiation and T cells in renal cell carcinoma. Germline values: CDR1 SGDLS, CDR2 YYNGEE. V lost 3 bases and J lost 6; bases outside the gene matches: 6. This CDR3 contains 14 residues. Study conclusions and caveats: No pretreatment tumor biopsies were available for baseline clonotypes.

Clones were sequenced by immunoSEQ multiplex PCR, and TCRdb holds only the in-frame ones, with some missing. The sample carries over 60,000 clones, roughly 79% recorded once. Time point reported: blood 2 weeks post-SBRT. The treatment is: 15 Gy SBRT to primary tumor, nephrectomy 4 weeks later. Radiation-treated patients gave blood at baseline, week 2 and week 4. The sequencing here drew on blood, taken from a patient whose treatment included radiotherapy and nephrectomy. The rearrangement joins TRBV9 to TRBJ2-3; 8 bases fit TRBD1. This receptor was identified in a man aged 60-69 years with renal cell carcinoma. This CDR3 is CASSGQGARDTQYF. The CDR3 nucleotides are TGTGCCAGCAGCGGGCAGGGGGCGAGGGATACGCAGTATTTT.